A selection of T cell receptor beta chains follows, all from one sample in a study of shared T cell receptors in the human thymus. Profiling relied on immunoSEQ multiplex PCR, and the TCRdb table lists in-frame clones only, not all of them. The sample has some 400,000 clones; around 95% are singletons. Sequencing was done on a sample of thymocytes. The receptors come from a human donor. Both conserved end residues are part of each CDR3. The order of the fields is V gene, J gene, CDR3 protein.

>TRBV27|TRBJ2-7
CASSSLETPTLYEQYF
>TRBV29-1|TRBJ2-1
CSVARDREDNEQFF
>TRBV11-3|TRBJ2-4
CASSFTGSTNIQYF
>TRBV28|TRBJ1-5
CASSFLDRGLGQPQHF
>TRBV16|TRBJ2-7
CASSQFTGGAGEQYF
>TRBV12-5|TRBJ2-7
CASGLDRDSSYEQYF
>TRBV15|TRBJ1-1
CATSRDGFSRTEAFF
>TRBV7-9|TRBJ1-3
CASSFPNIGTASSGNTIYF
>TRBV10-3|TRBJ2-3
CAITQGLEGRNTQYF
>TRBV11-2|TRBJ2-7
CAILREQYF
>TRBV6-4|TRBJ2-1
CASSVPRGAGASSYNEQFF
>TRBV5-1|TRBJ2-2
CASRTDRRSNTGELFF
>TRBV5-5|TRBJ1-2
CASSFSPGGAPAGYTF
>TRBV25-1|TRBJ2-3
CASSESADDGRCTDTQYF
>TRBV11-2|TRBJ1-1
CASSLGGRIRVNTEAFF
>TRBV28|TRBJ2-7
CASSRGGSPYEQYF
>TRBV9|TRBJ1-1
CASSLQGAGTEAFF
>TRBV5-6|TRBJ2-7
CASRQEKTYEQYF
>TRBV28|TRBJ1-5
CAVGGDQPQHF
>TRBV25-1|TRBJ1-3
CASSESYKGGRGTIYF
>TRBV27|TRBJ2-3
CASSLLTGDGTSDTQYF
>TRBV27|TRBJ2-1
CARSTTLAGVVNEQFF
>TRBV6-5|TRBJ2-7
CASSCRSWRTSYEQYF
>TRBV5-4|TRBJ2-3
CASSLGTSGRSSAADTQYF
>TRBV28|TRBJ1-3
CASRPGQSGNTIYF
>TRBV19|TRBJ2-5
CASSPNRRTSGRGQETQYF